What follows describes a single T cell receptor (beta chain). CDR1 is ENHRY and CDR2 is SYGVKD in the germline V gene. The V end was cut by 4 bases, the J end by 5 bases, with 8 bases between. The CDR3 spans 12 residues. The data were obtained in a study of blood T cell repertoires in COVID-19. Study as a whole: Specimens from acute and convalescent COVID-19 originated in the United States, Italy and Spain.

Everyone who took part was roughly 18 to 89 years old, and they came from some 23 US areas. Cohort allocation depended upon clinical history that participants reported. Profiling relied on immunoSEQ multiplex PCR, and the TCRdb table lists in-frame clones only, not all of them. The sample has some 260,000 clones, about 86% seen once. The source material was PBMCs or T cells enriched from blood (not recorded which). This clonotype originated in a man between 25 and 39 years old with acute COVID-19. J is TRBJ1-2 and V is TRBV10-3, with D uncertain. CDR3 DNA: TGTGCCATCAGTGTCTGGGAGTATGGCTACACCTTC. It translates to CAISVWEYGYTF.